This T cell receptor (beta chain) was identified in a study of OX40 agonist ivuxolimab in advanced cancers. Clones were read by immunoSEQ multiplex PCR, and TCRdb kept only the in-frame ones, dropping some. This sample has fewer than 75,000 clones, with approximately 90% found just once. This CDR3 region has 13 residues. V gave up 2 bases and J gave up 4 bases, with 11 bases separating them. Germline values: CDR1 GTSNPN, CDR2 SVGIG (reference sequence). The sequencing used CD4+ or CD8+ T cells sorted from blood, collected in a trial of the OX40 agonist ivuxolimab. The chain combines TRBV30 with TRBJ1-2; no firm D call. The receptor was isolated from an adult with an advanced solid tumor such as melanoma, head and neck, liver or kidney cancer. The CDR3 DNA follows: TGTGCCTGGAGTAGACTGGGGTTCTATGGCTACACCTTC. Amino acid sequence: CAWSRLGFYGYTF.